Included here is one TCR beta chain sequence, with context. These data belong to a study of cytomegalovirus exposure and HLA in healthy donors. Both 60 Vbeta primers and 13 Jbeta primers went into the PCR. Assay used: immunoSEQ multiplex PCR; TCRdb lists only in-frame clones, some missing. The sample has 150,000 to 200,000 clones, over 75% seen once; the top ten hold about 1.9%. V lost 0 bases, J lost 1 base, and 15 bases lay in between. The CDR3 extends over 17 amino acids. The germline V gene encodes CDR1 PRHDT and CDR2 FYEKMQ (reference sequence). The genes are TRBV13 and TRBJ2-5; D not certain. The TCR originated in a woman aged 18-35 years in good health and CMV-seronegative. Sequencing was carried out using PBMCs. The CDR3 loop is CASSLGLTARSQETQYF. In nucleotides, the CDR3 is TGTGCCAGCAGCTTAGGCCTAACGGCTAGATCCCAAGAGACCCAGTACTTC.